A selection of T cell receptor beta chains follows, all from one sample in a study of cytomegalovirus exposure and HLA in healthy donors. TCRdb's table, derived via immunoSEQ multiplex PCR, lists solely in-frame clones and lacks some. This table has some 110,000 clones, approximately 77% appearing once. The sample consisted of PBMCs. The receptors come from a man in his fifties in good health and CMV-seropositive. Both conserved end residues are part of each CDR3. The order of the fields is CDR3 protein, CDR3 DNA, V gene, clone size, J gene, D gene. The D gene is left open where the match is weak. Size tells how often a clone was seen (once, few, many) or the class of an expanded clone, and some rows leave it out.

CDR3aa: CSVAYVTPSNEKLFF; CDR3nt: TGCAGCGTTGCCTATGTGACACCCTCTAATGAAAAACTGTTTTTT; v_gene: TRBV29-1; abundance: NA; j_gene: TRBJ1-4; d_gene: NA
CDR3aa: CAWKGDNEKLFF; CDR3nt: TGTGCCTGGAAGGGGGATAATGAAAAACTGTTTTTT; v_gene: TRBV30; abundance: NA; j_gene: TRBJ1-4; d_gene: NA
CDR3aa: CASKGAGIYNEQFF; CDR3nt: TGTGCCAGCAAAGGAGCGGGGATCTACAATGAGCAGTTCTTC; v_gene: TRBV6-5; abundance: NA; j_gene: TRBJ2-1; d_gene: TRBD2
CDR3aa: CASSASTVASQPQHF; CDR3nt: TGTGCCAGCAGTGCGTCGACAGTGGCCAGTCAGCCCCAGCATTTT; v_gene: TRBV6-1; abundance: few; j_gene: TRBJ1-5; d_gene: NA
CDR3aa: CASQGGYEQYF; CDR3nt: TGTGCCAGCCAGGGTGGGTACGAGCAGTACTTC; v_gene: TRBV6-5; abundance: NA; j_gene: TRBJ2-7; d_gene: NA
CDR3aa: CAISTSGDIQYF; CDR3nt: TGTGCCATCTCGACTAGCGGGGACATTCAGTACTTC; v_gene: TRBV10-3; abundance: NA; j_gene: TRBJ2-4; d_gene: TRBD2
CDR3aa: CASSQETSGGAYEQYF; CDR3nt: TGTGCCAGCAGCCAAGAGACTAGCGGGGGGGCGTACGAGCAGTACTTC; v_gene: TRBV4-2; abundance: NA; j_gene: TRBJ2-7; d_gene: TRBD2
CDR3aa: CATSRDPQGPYEQYF; CDR3nt: TGTGCCACCAGCAGAGATCCACAGGGTCCCTACGAGCAGTACTTC; v_gene: TRBV15; abundance: NA; j_gene: TRBJ2-7; d_gene: NA
CDR3aa: CASSTSGGSPGELFF; CDR3nt: TGTGCCAGCAGTACTAGCGGGGGTAGTCCCGGGGAGCTGTTTTTT; v_gene: TRBV27; abundance: NA; j_gene: TRBJ2-2; d_gene: TRBD2
CDR3aa: CASSQGGTGNYGYTF; CDR3nt: TGTGCCAGCAGCCAAGGGGGCACAGGGAACTATGGCTACACCTTC; v_gene: TRBV14; abundance: NA; j_gene: TRBJ1-2; d_gene: NA
CDR3aa: CASSRDSDTQYF; CDR3nt: TGCGCCAGCAGTCGGGACTCCGACACCCAGTACTTC; v_gene: TRBV10-1; abundance: NA; j_gene: TRBJ2-5; d_gene: NA
CDR3aa: CASSLDGETEAFF; CDR3nt: TGCGCCAGCAGCTTGGATGGGGAGACTGAAGCTTTCTTT; v_gene: TRBV5-1; abundance: NA; j_gene: TRBJ1-1; d_gene: NA
CDR3aa: CASSRPTDKSNEQYF; CDR3nt: TGTGCCAGCAGCAGACCTACGGACAAGTCCAACGAGCAGTACTTC; v_gene: TRBV6-5; abundance: NA; j_gene: TRBJ2-7; d_gene: NA
CDR3aa: CASLSTEGNTIYF; CDR3nt: TGTGCCTCCTTATCGACAGAGGGAAACACCATATATTTT; v_gene: TRBV30; abundance: few; j_gene: TRBJ1-3; d_gene: NA
CDR3aa: CASSPGTGYYNEQFF; CDR3nt: TGTGCCAGCTCACCCGGGACAGGGTACTACAATGAGCAGTTCTTC; v_gene: TRBV18; abundance: few; j_gene: TRBJ2-1; d_gene: TRBD1
CDR3aa: CASSQNPSGGSYNEQFF; CDR3nt: TGCGCCAGCAGCCAAAATCCTAGCGGGGGCTCCTACAATGAGCAGTTCTTC; v_gene: TRBV4-1; abundance: NA; j_gene: TRBJ2-1; d_gene: TRBD2
CDR3aa: CASSLDRGTYEQYF; CDR3nt: TGTGCCAGCAGCTTGGACAGGGGAACCTACGAGCAGTACTTC; v_gene: TRBV5-4; abundance: NA; j_gene: TRBJ2-7; d_gene: TRBD1
CDR3aa: CASSDPGSTDTQYF; CDR3nt: TGTGCCAGCAGCGACCCAGGTAGCACAGATACGCAGTATTTT; v_gene: TRBV9; abundance: NA; j_gene: TRBJ2-3; d_gene: NA
CDR3aa: CASSFTLAATYEQYF; CDR3nt: TGTGCCAGCAGCTTTACACTAGCGGCGACCTACGAGCAGTACTTC; v_gene: TRBV7-2; abundance: NA; j_gene: TRBJ2-7; d_gene: TRBD2
CDR3aa: CASSLLSDRGVNQPQHF; CDR3nt: TGTGCCAGCAGTTTATTATCGGACAGAGGGGTCAATCAGCCCCAGCATTTT; v_gene: TRBV28; abundance: NA; j_gene: TRBJ1-5; d_gene: NA
CDR3aa: CASSTGVSGYTF; CDR3nt: TGTGCCAGTAGTACGGGGGTCTCTGGCTACACCTTC; v_gene: TRBV19; abundance: few; j_gene: TRBJ1-2; d_gene: NA
CDR3aa: CASSSTVPITGELFF; CDR3nt: TGCGCCAGCAGCTCTACAGTTCCCATCACCGGGGAGCTGTTTTTT; v_gene: TRBV5-1; abundance: few; j_gene: TRBJ2-2; d_gene: NA
CDR3aa: CASSSLDRQYTEAFF; CDR3nt: TGTGCCAGTAGTTCCCTCGACAGGCAGTACACTGAAGCTTTCTTT; v_gene: TRBV19; abundance: NA; j_gene: TRBJ1-1; d_gene: NA
CDR3aa: CASSLGQTGGYTF; CDR3nt: TGTGCCAGCAGTCTTGGACAGACTGGTGGCTACACCTTC; v_gene: TRBV6-5; abundance: NA; j_gene: TRBJ1-2; d_gene: NA
CDR3aa: CASRRGRDLVNEQFF; CDR3nt: TGTGCCAGTAGAAGGGGCAGGGATTTAGTGAATGAGCAGTTCTTC; v_gene: TRBV19; abundance: NA; j_gene: TRBJ2-1; d_gene: NA
CDR3aa: CASSPGLGNTIYF; CDR3nt: TGTGCCAGCTCACCAGGGCTGGGAAACACCATATATTTT; v_gene: TRBV18; abundance: once; j_gene: TRBJ1-3; d_gene: NA
CDR3aa: CAWSAQFYEQYF; CDR3nt: TGTGCCTGGAGTGCGCAGTTCTACGAGCAGTACTTC; v_gene: TRBV30; abundance: few; j_gene: TRBJ2-7; d_gene: NA
CDR3aa: CAWSVAGTTNEKLFF; CDR3nt: TGTGCCTGGAGTGTCGCAGGGACAACTAATGAAAAACTGTTTTTT; v_gene: TRBV30; abundance: NA; j_gene: TRBJ1-4; d_gene: NA
CDR3aa: CASSCGGAPTYEQYF; CDR3nt: TGCGCCAGCAGCTGCGGGGGGGCGCCAACCTACGAGCAGTACTTC; v_gene: TRBV5-1; abundance: NA; j_gene: TRBJ2-7; d_gene: TRBD2
CDR3aa: CASSFELREKLFF; CDR3nt: TGTGCCAGCAGTTTTGAGCTCCGGGAAAAACTGTTTTTT; v_gene: TRBV28; abundance: NA; j_gene: TRBJ1-4; d_gene: NA
CDR3aa: CASSLDSPLGSPLHF; CDR3nt: TGTGCCAGCAGTTTAGACAGTCCCCTGGGTTCACCCCTCCACTTT; v_gene: TRBV28; abundance: NA; j_gene: TRBJ1-6; d_gene: NA
CDR3aa: CAYDPRTNTGELFF; CDR3nt: TGTGCCTACGATCCCAGGACGAACACCGGGGAGCTGTTTTTT; v_gene: TRBV6-6; abundance: NA; j_gene: TRBJ2-2; d_gene: NA
CDR3aa: CADKAGEADEQFF; CDR3nt: TGTGCCGATAAGGCGGGAGAGGCAGATGAGCAGTTCTTC; v_gene: TRBV7-6; abundance: NA; j_gene: TRBJ2-1; d_gene: TRBD2
CDR3aa: CASSLSGGSTDTQYF; CDR3nt: TGTGCCAGCAGCCTTAGCGGTGGGTCCACAGATACGCAGTATTTT; v_gene: TRBV14; abundance: NA; j_gene: TRBJ2-3; d_gene: NA
CDR3aa: CASSATGGFKETQYF; CDR3nt: TGCGCCAGCAGCGCGACAGGGGGCTTCAAAGAGACCCAGTACTTC; v_gene: TRBV5-1; abundance: NA; j_gene: TRBJ2-5; d_gene: TRBD1
CDR3aa: CASSQDPGTYSNQPQHF; CDR3nt: TGCGCCAGCAGCCAAGATCCAGGAACCTATAGCAATCAGCCCCAGCATTTT; v_gene: TRBV4-1; abundance: NA; j_gene: TRBJ1-5; d_gene: NA
CDR3aa: CASSYSSRSSGNTIYF; CDR3nt: TGTGCCAGCAGTTACTCGAGCCGAAGCTCTGGAAACACCATATATTTT; v_gene: TRBV6-5; abundance: NA; j_gene: TRBJ1-3; d_gene: NA
CDR3aa: CASSPGGGTEAFF; CDR3nt: TGCGCCAGCAGCCCGGGCGGAGGCACTGAAGCTTTCTTT; v_gene: TRBV5-1; abundance: NA; j_gene: TRBJ1-1; d_gene: NA
CDR3aa: CASSVGTGGTYGYTF; CDR3nt: TGTGCCAGCAGCGTAGGGACAGGGGGCACCTATGGCTACACCTTC; v_gene: TRBV9; abundance: NA; j_gene: TRBJ1-2; d_gene: TRBD1
CDR3aa: CAWSVAGVNNEQFF; CDR3nt: TGTGCCTGGAGTGTAGCGGGAGTCAACAATGAGCAGTTCTTC; v_gene: TRBV30; abundance: NA; j_gene: TRBJ2-1; d_gene: TRBD2
CDR3aa: CAIRPPQGEQYF; CDR3nt: TGTGCCATCAGACCCCCCCAGGGCGAGCAGTACTTC; v_gene: TRBV10-3; abundance: NA; j_gene: TRBJ2-7; d_gene: NA
CDR3aa: CSGRQGREAQYF; CDR3nt: TGCAGCGGGCGACAGGGGAGAGAGGCCCAGTACTTC; v_gene: TRBV29-1; abundance: NA; j_gene: TRBJ2-5; d_gene: TRBD1
CDR3aa: CASSPVETRGEKLFF; CDR3nt: TGCGCCAGCAGCCCCGTAGAGACACGGGGGGAAAAACTGTTTTTT; v_gene: TRBV4-1; abundance: NA; j_gene: TRBJ1-4; d_gene: NA
CDR3aa: CASSSWGSDYGYTF; CDR3nt: TGTGCCAGCAGCTCCTGGGGTAGCGACTATGGCTACACCTTC; v_gene: TRBV5-5; abundance: once; j_gene: TRBJ1-2; d_gene: NA
CDR3aa: CASSQVPGRLTF; CDR3nt: TGCGCCAGCAGCCAAGTGCCAGGGAGGCTGACTTTC; v_gene: TRBV4-1; abundance: NA; j_gene: TRBJ2-6; d_gene: NA
CDR3aa: CASSSQGGTEAFF; CDR3nt: TGTGCCAGCAGTTCCCAGGGAGGCACTGAAGCTTTCTTT; v_gene: TRBV6-5; abundance: NA; j_gene: TRBJ1-1; d_gene: NA
CDR3aa: CASKDNRNTEAFF; CDR3nt: TGTGCCAGCAAGGACAATCGCAACACTGAAGCTTTCTTT; v_gene: TRBV2; abundance: NA; j_gene: TRBJ1-1; d_gene: NA
CDR3aa: CASSASGANTGELFF; CDR3nt: TGTGCCAGCAGCGCTAGCGGAGCGAACACCGGGGAGCTGTTTTTT; v_gene: TRBV9; abundance: few; j_gene: TRBJ2-2; d_gene: TRBD2
CDR3aa: CASSFLSGGRGDTQYF; CDR3nt: TGTGCCAGCAGCTTTTTGTCGGGAGGCCGGGGGGATACGCAGTATTTT; v_gene: TRBV7-2; abundance: once; j_gene: TRBJ2-3; d_gene: TRBD2
CDR3aa: CASSGGTGGADTEAFF; CDR3nt: TGCGCCAGCAGCGGTGGGACAGGGGGCGCGGACACTGAAGCTTTCTTT; v_gene: TRBV5-1; abundance: NA; j_gene: TRBJ1-1; d_gene: TRBD1
CDR3aa: CATSPTSGQAISGNTIYF; CDR3nt: TGTGCCACCAGCCCTACCTCGGGACAGGCAATCTCTGGAAACACCATATATTTT; v_gene: TRBV15; abundance: NA; j_gene: TRBJ1-3; d_gene: TRBD1
CDR3aa: CASSPGQGYAFF; CDR3nt: TGTGCCAGCTCACCAGGACAGGGGTATGCTTTCTTT; v_gene: TRBV18; abundance: once; j_gene: TRBJ1-1; d_gene: TRBD1